This T cell receptor beta chain was identified during a study of blood T cell repertoires in COVID-19 (dated by TCRdb to 2019 to 2021). A note on the overall study: Collaborator samples came from the United States, Italy and Spain and covered acute and convalescent phases of COVID-19. The prospective study material was composed of cDNA or gDNA derived from T cells, B-cell-depleted T cells, or PBMCs. The dataset comprised deeply sampled blood TCRbeta repertoires from subjects exposed to, actively infected with, or recovered from COVID-19. The repertoires were released in a freely available public database intended as a resource for research on the immune response to SARS-CoV-2. The samples were drawn from two sources: the first 160 participants of the ongoing ImmuneRACE study, and 1,000 to 1,500 subjects contributed by 6 global collaborators. Sample metadata almost always included a de-identified subject ID, COVID-19 status, age in years and sex. Where HLA class I and class II types were available, the types were taken from metadata supplied by the sample provider, not from assay-based typing.

The collaborating institutions used their own protocols to collect whole blood in K2EDTA tubes. For TCRbeta analysis, collaborators shipped samples as frozen whole blood, isolated PBMCs, or DNA extracted from either of those sample types. The immunoSEQ Assay, a bias-controlled multiplex PCR, was used to amplify TCRbeta CDR3 regions from genomic DNA. On the authors' methods: The number of nucleated cells in each sample was estimated from the amplification of reference gene primers within the assay. To quantify the absolute abundance of each unique TCRbeta CDR3 rearrangement, sequence reads were collapsed and filtered. For each sample, productive Simpson clonality was calculated as the square root of Simpson's diversity index over productive rearrangements. Not all clones reach the TCRdb copy of this immuneACCESS table, which keeps in-frame sequences only. Checked studies attribute under half of the gap to unresolved V genes and leave the rest unexplained. The V and J calls and clone size are taken from that table; D and trimming were inferred from the DNA. This sample comprises approximately 110,000 clones, 85% to 90% of them detected only once. The top ten hold about 1.1% of the sample.

The research as a whole found: How much clinical and demographic metadata was included differed by source and by participant, and the metadata was provided uncurated.

As regards this clone: Its antigen is unknown. No much larger clone is present one base from it, and per-base qualities are unavailable.

From the cysteine through the phenylalanine, the CDR3 covers 14 amino acids. The DNA shown is the 42-base CDR3, in frame from base 1. The germline V gene (reference sequence) specifies LNHNV as CDR1 and YYDKDF as CDR2. The V end loses 4 bases and the J end loses 1 base, and a stretch of 10 bases separates them. The clonotype was recovered from a human donor in a cohort sampled during active COVID-19. What was sequenced was peripheral blood. This chain joins TRBV15 to TRBJ2-5, and TRBD2 may be the D gene, going by 6 matching bases. The CDR3 corresponds to CATSTGVGQETQYF. The DNA reads TGTGCCACCAGCACGGGGGTTGGCCAAGAGACCCAGTACTTC. The reference TRBV15 and TRBJ2-5 proteins fill in what lies around the CDR3, so the full variable domain reads DAMVIQNPRYQVTQFGKPVTLSCSQTLNHNVMYWYQQKSSQAPKLLFHYYDKDFNNEADTPDNFQSRRPNTSFCFLDIRSPGLGDTAMYLCATSTGVGQETQYFGPGTRLLVL.